The rows below give T cell receptor beta chains drawn from one sample of a study of T cells in Graves' hyperthyroidism and ophthalmopathy. Each CDR3 protein gets one entry after TCRdb re-called the multiplex PCR reads with MiXCR. Of some 500,000 distinct CDR3 sequences listed, about 16% are singletons. Sample: blood. These receptors were taken from a woman in her twenties or thirties with Graves' ophthalmopathy. CDR3s leave out the opening cysteine and the closing phenylalanine or tryptophan. Expanded clones are given a class, and other clones once, few, many or no size at all.

V gene: TRBV19
clone size: few
J gene: TRBJ2-1
CDR3 protein: ASNGAWGDEQF

V gene: TRBV7-2
clone size: many
J gene: TRBJ1-1
CDR3 protein: ASSLSDLEAF

V gene: TRBV20-1
clone size: many
J gene: TRBJ2-3
CDR3 protein: SAIIQAQSSTQY

V gene: TRBV20-1
clone size: many
J gene: TRBJ2-2
CDR3 protein: SAESGTGGNTGELF

V gene: TRBV4-1
clone size: NA
J gene: TRBJ2-7
CDR3 protein: ASSQDQYFPGQGLPYEQY

V gene: TRBV19
clone size: few
J gene: TRBJ1-1
CDR3 protein: ASKVTSGGGTEAF

V gene: TRBV11-2
clone size: many
J gene: TRBJ2-5
CDR3 protein: ASSLGLLAGVETQY

V gene: TRBV6-6
clone size: NA
J gene: TRBJ1-1
CDR3 protein: ASSYSRGWGQNTEAF

V gene: TRBV4-3
clone size: many
J gene: TRBJ2-1
CDR3 protein: ASTPERRDLYISEQF

V gene: TRBV28
clone size: many
J gene: TRBJ2-7
CDR3 protein: ASGPVGSSYEQY

V gene: TRBV4-2
clone size: few
J gene: TRBJ2-3
CDR3 protein: ASSQEPGLAGTLSTDTQY

V gene: TRBV18
clone size: few
J gene: TRBJ2-2
CDR3 protein: ASSPPGGGAGELF

V gene: TRBV30
clone size: many
J gene: TRBJ2-2
CDR3 protein: ASTRGLNTGELF

V gene: TRBV24-1
clone size: few
J gene: TRBJ2-1
CDR3 protein: ATSVGGSYNEQF

V gene: TRBV7-6
clone size: NA
J gene: TRBJ2-7
CDR3 protein: ASSLAPDAYEQY